This T cell receptor beta chain was recorded in a study of blood T cell repertoires in COVID-19. How the authors handled the data: Estimation of nucleated cell counts was performed using reference gene primer amplification. Profiling relied on immunoSEQ multiplex PCR, and the TCRdb table lists in-frame clones only, not all of them. V and J calls and clone size are as listed in that table; D and trimming were resolved from the DNA. This table has 110,000 or so clones, roughly 84% appearing once. Germline CDR1 is MGHRA and CDR2 is YSYEKL. This CDR3 has 14 amino acids. V lost 0 bases, J lost 5 bases, and 11 bases lay in between.

This clonotype originated in a woman of 80 years or more with active or convalescent COVID-19. J is TRBJ2-7 and V is TRBV4-1, with no clear D. The sample taken for sequencing was peripheral blood. The CDR3 bases are TGCGCCAGCAGCCAAGAGTCTTTTAGAAACGAGCAGTACTTC. This gives the protein CASSQESFRNEQYF.